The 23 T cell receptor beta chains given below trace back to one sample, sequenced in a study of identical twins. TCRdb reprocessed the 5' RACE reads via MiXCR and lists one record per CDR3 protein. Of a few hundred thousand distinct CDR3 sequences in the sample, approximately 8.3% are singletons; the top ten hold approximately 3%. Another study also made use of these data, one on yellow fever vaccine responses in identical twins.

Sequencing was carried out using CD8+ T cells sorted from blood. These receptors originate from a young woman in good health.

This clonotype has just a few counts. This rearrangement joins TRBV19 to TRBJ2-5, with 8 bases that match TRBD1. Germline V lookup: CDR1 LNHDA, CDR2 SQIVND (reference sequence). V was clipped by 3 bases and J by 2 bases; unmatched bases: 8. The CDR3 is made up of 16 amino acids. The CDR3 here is CASSIFGTGEQETQYF. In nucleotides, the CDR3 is TGTGCCAGTAGTATTTTCGGGACAGGTGAACAAGAGACCCAGTACTTC.

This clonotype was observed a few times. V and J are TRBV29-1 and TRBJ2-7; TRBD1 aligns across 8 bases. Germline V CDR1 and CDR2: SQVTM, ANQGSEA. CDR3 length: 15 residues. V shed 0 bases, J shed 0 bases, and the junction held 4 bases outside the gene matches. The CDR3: CSVEDPTGVSYEQYF. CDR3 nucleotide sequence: TGCAGCGTTGAAGACCCGACAGGGGTCTCCTACGAGCAGTACTTC.

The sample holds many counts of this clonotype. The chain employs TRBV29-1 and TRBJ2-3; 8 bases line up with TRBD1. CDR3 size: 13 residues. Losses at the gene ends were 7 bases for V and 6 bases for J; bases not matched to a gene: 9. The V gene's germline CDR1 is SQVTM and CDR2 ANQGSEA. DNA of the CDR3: TGCAGCGCCCTGGACAGGGTTGTGGATACGCAGTATTTT. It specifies CSALDRVVDTQYF.

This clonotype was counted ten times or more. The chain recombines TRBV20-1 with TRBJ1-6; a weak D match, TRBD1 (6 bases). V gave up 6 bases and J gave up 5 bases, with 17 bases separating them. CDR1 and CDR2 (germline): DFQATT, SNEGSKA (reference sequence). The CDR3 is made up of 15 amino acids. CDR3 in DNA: TGCAGTGCGGAAACCCCGGACAGAGATAATTCACCCCTCCACTTT. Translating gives CSAETPDRDNSPLHF.

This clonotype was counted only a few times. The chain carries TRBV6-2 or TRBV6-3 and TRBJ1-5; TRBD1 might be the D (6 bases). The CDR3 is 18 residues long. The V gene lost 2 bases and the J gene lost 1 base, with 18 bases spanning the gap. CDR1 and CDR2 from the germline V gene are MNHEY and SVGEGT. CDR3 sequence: CASSYDLFRTDSNQPQHF. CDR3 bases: TGTGCCAGCAGTTACGATTTATTCAGGACAGACAGCAATCAGCCCCAGCATTTT.

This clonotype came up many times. The CDR3 region has the DNA TGCGCCAGCAGCCAATCCCCACTCGATACGCAGTATTTT. This encodes CASSQSPLDTQYF. This chain links TRBV4-3 with TRBJ2-3; D is undetermined. Germline CDR1 is LGHNA and CDR2 is YSLEER. The CDR3 is 13 amino acids. Trimming removed 2 bases at V and 6 bases at J, with 9 bases between.

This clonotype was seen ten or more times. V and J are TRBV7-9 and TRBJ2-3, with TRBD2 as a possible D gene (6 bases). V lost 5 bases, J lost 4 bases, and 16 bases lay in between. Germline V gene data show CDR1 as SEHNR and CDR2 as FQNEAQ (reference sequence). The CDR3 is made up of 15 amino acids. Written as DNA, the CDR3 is TGTGCCAGCAGCCCAGCAGGCGGAGGGGCAGATACGCAGTATTTT. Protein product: CASSPAGGGADTQYF.

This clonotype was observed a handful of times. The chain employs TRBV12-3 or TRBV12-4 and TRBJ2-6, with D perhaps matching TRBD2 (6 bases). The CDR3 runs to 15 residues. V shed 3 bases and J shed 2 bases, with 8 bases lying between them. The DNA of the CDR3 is TGTGCCAGCAGTTTGGAGGGTACTGGGGCCAACGTCCTGACTTTC. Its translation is CASSLEGTGANVLTF.

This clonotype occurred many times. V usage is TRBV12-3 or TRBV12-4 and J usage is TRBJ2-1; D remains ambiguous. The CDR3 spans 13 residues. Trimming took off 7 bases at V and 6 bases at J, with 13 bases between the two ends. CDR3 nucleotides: TGTGCCAGCACCGACCCAAACTCCAATGAGCAGTTCTTC. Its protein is CASTDPNSNEQFF.

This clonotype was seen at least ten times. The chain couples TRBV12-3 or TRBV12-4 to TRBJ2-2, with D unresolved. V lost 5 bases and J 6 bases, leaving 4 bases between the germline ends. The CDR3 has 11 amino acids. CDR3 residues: CASSAPGELFF. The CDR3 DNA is TGTGCCAGCAGTGCCCCCGGGGAGCTGTTTTTT.

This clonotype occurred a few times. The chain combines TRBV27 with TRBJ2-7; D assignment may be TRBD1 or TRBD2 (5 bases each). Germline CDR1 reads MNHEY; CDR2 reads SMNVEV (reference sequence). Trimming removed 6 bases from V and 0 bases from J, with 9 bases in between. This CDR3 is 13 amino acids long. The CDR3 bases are TGTGCCAGCAGGGGACGGGGCTCCTACGAGCAGTACTTC. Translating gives CASRGRGSYEQYF.

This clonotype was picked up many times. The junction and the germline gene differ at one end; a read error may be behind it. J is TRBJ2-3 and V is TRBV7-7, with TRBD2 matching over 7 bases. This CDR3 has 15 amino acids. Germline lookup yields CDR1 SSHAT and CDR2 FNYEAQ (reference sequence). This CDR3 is CASSLNSGPRDTQYF. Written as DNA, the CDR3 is TGTGCTAGCAGCTTGAATAGCGGGCCGCGCGATACGCAGTATTTT. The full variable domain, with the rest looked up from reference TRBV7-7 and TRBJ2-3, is GAGVSQSPRYKVTKRGQDVTLRCDPISSHATLYWYQQALGQGPEFLTYFNYEAQPDKSGLPSDRFSAERPEGSISTLTIQRTEQRDSAMYRCASSLNSGPRDTQYFGPGTRLTVL.

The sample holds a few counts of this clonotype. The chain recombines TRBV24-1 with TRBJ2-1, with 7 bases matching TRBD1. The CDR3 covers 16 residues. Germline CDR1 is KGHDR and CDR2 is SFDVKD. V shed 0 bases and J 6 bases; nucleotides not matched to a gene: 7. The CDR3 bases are TGTGCCACCAGTGATTTGAGTATCGCAGGGGGCAATGAGCAGTTCTTC. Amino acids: CATSDLSIAGGNEQFF.

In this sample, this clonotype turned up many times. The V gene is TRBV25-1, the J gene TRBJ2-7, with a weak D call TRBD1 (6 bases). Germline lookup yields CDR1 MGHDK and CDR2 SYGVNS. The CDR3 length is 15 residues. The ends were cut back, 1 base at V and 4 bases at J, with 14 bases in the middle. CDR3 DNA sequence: TGTGCCAGCAGTGAATCCCGATGGCAGGGGTACGAGCAGTACTTC. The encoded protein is CASSESRWQGYEQYF.

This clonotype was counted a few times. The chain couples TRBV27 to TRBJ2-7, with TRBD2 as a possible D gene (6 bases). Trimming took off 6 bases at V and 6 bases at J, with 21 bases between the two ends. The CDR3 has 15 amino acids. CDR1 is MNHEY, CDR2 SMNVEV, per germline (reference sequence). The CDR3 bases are TGTGCCAGCAGGGGAGCGGAGGGCCCTTCACGCGAGCAGTACTTC. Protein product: CASRGAEGPSREQYF.

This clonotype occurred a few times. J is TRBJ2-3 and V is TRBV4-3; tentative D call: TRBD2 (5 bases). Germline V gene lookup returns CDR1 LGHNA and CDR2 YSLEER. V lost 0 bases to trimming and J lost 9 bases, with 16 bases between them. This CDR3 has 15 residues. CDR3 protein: CASSQDSGPGETQYF. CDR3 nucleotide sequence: TGCGCCAGCAGCCAAGATTCAGGCCCCGGGGAGACGCAGTATTTT.

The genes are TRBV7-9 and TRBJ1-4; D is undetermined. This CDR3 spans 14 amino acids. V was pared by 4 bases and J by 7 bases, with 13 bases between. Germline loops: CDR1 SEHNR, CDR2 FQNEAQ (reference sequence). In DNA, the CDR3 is TGTGCCAGCAGCTACAGCGGGTATGGTGAAAAACTGTTTTTT. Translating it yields CASSYSGYGEKLFF.

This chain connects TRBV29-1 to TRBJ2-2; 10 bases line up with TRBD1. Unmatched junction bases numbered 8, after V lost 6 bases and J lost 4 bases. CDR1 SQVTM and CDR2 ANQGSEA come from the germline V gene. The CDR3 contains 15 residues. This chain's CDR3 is CSVRQGAGSTGELFF. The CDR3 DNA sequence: TGCAGCGTGAGACAGGGGGCAGGAAGCACCGGGGAGCTGTTTTTT.

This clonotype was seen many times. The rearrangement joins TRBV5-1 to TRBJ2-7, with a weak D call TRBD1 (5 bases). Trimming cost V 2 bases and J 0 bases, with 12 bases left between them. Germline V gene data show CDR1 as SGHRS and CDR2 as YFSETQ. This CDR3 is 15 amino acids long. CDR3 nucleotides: TGCGCCAGCAGCTTAGGACATACACTCTCCTACGAGCAGTACTTC. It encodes CASSLGHTLSYEQYF. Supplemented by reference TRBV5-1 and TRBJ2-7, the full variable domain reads KAGVTQTPRYLIKTRGQQVTLSCSPISGHRSVSWYQQTPGQGLQFLFEYFSETQRNKGNFPGRFSGRQFSNSRSEMNVSTLELGDSALYLCASSLGHTLSYEQYFGPGTRLTVT.

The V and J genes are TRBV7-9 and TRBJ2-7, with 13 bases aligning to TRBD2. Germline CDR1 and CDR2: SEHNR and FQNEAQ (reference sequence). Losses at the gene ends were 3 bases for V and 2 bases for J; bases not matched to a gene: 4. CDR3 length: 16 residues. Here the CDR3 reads CASSLGGLAGTYEQYF. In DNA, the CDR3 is TGTGCCAGCAGCTTGGGGGGACTAGCGGGAACCTACGAGCAGTACTTC.

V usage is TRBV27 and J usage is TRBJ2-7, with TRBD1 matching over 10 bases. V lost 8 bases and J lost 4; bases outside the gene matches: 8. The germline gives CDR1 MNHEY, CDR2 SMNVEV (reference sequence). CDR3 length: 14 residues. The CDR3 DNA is TGTGCCAGCGCCGGGACAGGGGCAACGTACGAGCAGTACTTC. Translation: CASAGTGATYEQYF.

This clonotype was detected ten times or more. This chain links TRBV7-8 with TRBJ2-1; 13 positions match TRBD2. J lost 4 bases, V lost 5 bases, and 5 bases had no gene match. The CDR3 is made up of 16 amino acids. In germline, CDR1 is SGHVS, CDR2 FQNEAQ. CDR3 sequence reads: CASSPMTSGGYNEQFF. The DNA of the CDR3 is TGTGCCAGCAGCCCGATGACTAGCGGGGGGTACAATGAGCAGTTCTTC.

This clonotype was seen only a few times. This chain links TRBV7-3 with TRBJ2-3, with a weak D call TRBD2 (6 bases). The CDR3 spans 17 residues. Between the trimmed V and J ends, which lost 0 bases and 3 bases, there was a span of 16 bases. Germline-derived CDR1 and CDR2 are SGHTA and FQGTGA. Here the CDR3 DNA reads TGTGCCAGCAGCTTAACGTTGGGGGGAGTTAATACAGATACGCAGTATTTT. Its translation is CASSLTLGGVNTDTQYF.